This T cell receptor beta chain stems from a study of T cells in tuberculosis. Across the whole study: CD1B tetramers identified T cells specific for mycobacterial lipid GMM.

Overall study findings and caveats: Shorter CDR3-alpha in active tuberculosis partly drove smaller distances.

A word on this clone: Its cognate antigen is unknown.

Time point: new active TB diagnosis, blood taken before or within 7 days of starting treatment. Assay: immunoSEQ multiplex PCR; the TCRdb copy retains only in-frame clones and omits some. The sample records tens of thousands of clones, 90% to 95% being singletons. The receptor was derived from an adult with tuberculosis. This sample comprised PBMCs, obtained at tuberculosis diagnosis.

Here the CDR3 DNA reads TGTGCCAGCAGTTACTCTAAGCGGGAATGGGCGGGTGAGGACACCGGGGAGCTGTTTTTT. Encoded protein: CASSYSKREWAGEDTGELFF. V is TRBV6-7 and J is TRBJ2-2; TRBD2 matches 7 bases. TRBV6-7 is filed as an ORF, its function uncertain. V shed 0 bases and J 3 bases; nucleotides not matched to a gene: 16. This CDR3 region has 20 residues.